This entry lists 21 T cell receptor beta chains sequenced from one sample in a study of shared clonotypes between healthy human individuals. The assay was immunoSEQ multiplex PCR, and TCRdb's table has in-frame clones only and misses some. The profile shows approximately 2,200,000 clones, roughly 91% of them singletons. Naive CD8 cells lacked CD45RO and underwent positive selection for CCR7, leaving out terminally differentiated effector memory CD45RA+ cells. The sequencing sample was made of naive CD8+ T cells from PBMCs. These receptor sequences come from a man aged 18 to 29 in good health. Some clones in this sample may be carry-over from other donors' samples.

A word on this clone: At one end, the junction sequence differs from germline, possibly due to a read error. The chain carries TRBV28 and TRBJ1-5, with a possible D match to TRBD1 (6 bases). The CDR3 sequence is 14 residues long. The germline V gene encodes CDR1 MDHEN and CDR2 SYDVKM. The CDR3 here is CASTLGQNNQPQHF. The CDR3, as DNA: TGTGCCAGCACTTTAGGACAGAACAATCAGCCCCAGCATTTT.

This clone was found once. The rearrangement links TRBV4-3 to TRBJ2-2, with a weak D call TRBD1 (5 bases). Germline lookup yields CDR1 LGHNA and CDR2 YSLEER. CDR3 size: 18 residues. The V end was cut by 0 bases, the J end by 1 base, with 15 bases between. For the CDR3, the DNA is TGCGCCAGCAGCCAAGAAGGTCCAGGGAATGAGAACACCGGGGAGCTGTTTTTT. This sequence encodes CASSQEGPGNENTGELFF.

The chain combines TRBV6-5 with TRBJ2-3; 7 positions match TRBD1. CDR1 is MNHEY and CDR2 is SVGAGI in the germline V gene. V lost 10 bases and J lost 4; bases outside the gene matches: 14. The CDR3 has 15 residues. The CDR3 protein is CATSDRAVPPDTQYF. The CDR3 nucleotides are TGTGCCACCTCCGACAGGGCAGTACCCCCAGATACGCAGTATTTT.

This chain links TRBV6-1 with TRBJ1-4; TRBD1 is a possible D gene (5 bases). The CDR3 is 13 amino acids. Trimming stripped 10 bases from V and 5 bases from J, with 14 bases between. Germline values: CDR1 MNHNS, CDR2 SASEGT. The DNA for the CDR3 is TGTGCCATCCCTGAGGGGCTGAATGAAAAACTGTTTTTT. Translating it yields CAIPEGLNEKLFF.

This chain connects TRBV4-3 to TRBJ1-1; 7 bases agree with TRBD1. This CDR3 contains 15 residues. Per germline, CDR1 LGHNA and CDR2 YSLEER. V trimming: 1 base; J trimming: 6 bases; junction bases outside the gene matches: 8. The CDR3 sequence: CASSQVWTGASEAFF. For the CDR3, the DNA is TGCGCCAGCAGCCAAGTTTGGACAGGAGCTTCTGAAGCTTTCTTT.

This rearrangement joins TRBV29-1 to TRBJ1-2; no firm D call. Germline CDR1 and CDR2: SQVTM and ANQGSEA. The CDR3 has 12 amino acids. V was cut by 2 bases and J by 8 bases, with 12 bases left in between. The CDR3 region is CSVESGDGGYTF. In nucleotides, the CDR3 is TGCAGCGTTGAATCCGGGGATGGGGGCTACACCTTC.

The genes are TRBV13 and TRBJ2-3; 10 nucleotides align to TRBD1. Trimming took 4 bases from V and 4 from J; bases not matched to a gene: 5. CDR1 PRHDT and CDR2 FYEKMQ come from the germline V gene (reference sequence). The CDR3 consists of 15 residues. The CDR3 DNA follows: TGTGCCAGCAGCTCCAGGGACAGGGGAGCAGATACGCAGTATTTT. Translating it yields CASSSRDRGADTQYF.

The rearrangement uses TRBV2 and TRBJ2-3; 10 bases agree with TRBD1. Germline-derived CDR1 and CDR2 are SNHLY and FYNNEI. Trimming removed 6 bases from V and 0 bases from J; junction bases left unmatched: 12. CDR3 length: 18 residues. The DNA for the CDR3 is TGTGCCAGCAGCCGACAGGGGGCAGCGGGACAAAGCACAGATACGCAGTATTTT. It encodes CASSRQGAAGQSTDTQYF.

This chain links TRBV7-9 with TRBJ1-2; 10 nucleotides line up with TRBD1. Germline loops: CDR1 SEHNR, CDR2 FQNEAQ (reference sequence). The ends lost 5 bases at V and 4 bases at J; junction bases unmatched: 4. The CDR3 contains 14 residues. CDR3 amino acids: CASSPRDRGYGYTF. The CDR3 nucleotides are TGTGCCAGCAGCCCTCGGGACAGGGGCTATGGCTACACCTTC.

This chain uses TRBV10-3 with TRBJ2-3; the D is unclear. The V end lost 9 bases, the J end lost 2 bases, and 9 bases lay between the germline ends. The CDR3 consists of 12 residues. Germline CDR1 ENHRY, CDR2 SYGVKD. CDR3 nucleotides: TGTGCCATTGGAACCTTCACAGATACGCAGTATTTT. Protein product: CAIGTFTDTQYF.

The genes are TRBV5-6 and TRBJ2-7; D call uncertain. With 4 bases removed from V and 3 bases from J, the gap between germline ends came to 11 bases. The CDR3 has 13 residues. Germline-derived CDR1 and CDR2 are SGHDT and YYEEEE. The CDR3 sequence is CASSLPTGYEQYF. The CDR3 coding sequence is TGTGCCAGCAGCCTACCCACGGGCTACGAGCAGTACTTC.

The rearrangement joins TRBV29-1 to TRBJ1-2, with TRBD1 as a possible D gene (6 bases). CDR1 and CDR2 from the germline V gene are SQVTM and ANQGSEA. The V and J ends lost 7 bases and 2 bases respectively, with 11 bases between them. CDR3 length: 12 residues. CDR3 in amino acids: CSAQGGNYGYTF. The CDR3 DNA reads TGCAGCGCCCAAGGGGGGAACTATGGCTACACCTTC. Together with reference TRBV29-1 and TRBJ1-2, the CDR3 gives the full variable domain: SAVISQKPSRDICQRGTSLTIQCQVDSQVTMMFWYRQQPGQSLTLIATANQGSEATYESGFVIDKFPISRPNLTFSTLTVSNMSPEDSSIYLCSAQGGNYGYTFGSGTRLTVV.

V usage is TRBV25-1 and J usage is TRBJ2-1, with D hard to call. The CDR3 loop spans 10 amino acids. V was clipped by 8 bases and J by 8 bases, with 7 bases between them. From germline, CDR1 is MGHDK and CDR2 SYGVNS. CDR3: CASYGDEQFF. For the CDR3, the DNA is TGTGCCAGCTATGGGGATGAGCAGTTCTTC.

About this clone: The sample has other DNA sequences that encode this CDR3 too. The rearrangement joins TRBV4-3 to TRBJ2-7, with a tentative D call TRBD2 (6 bases). The CDR3 extends over 13 amino acids. The germline V and J ends were trimmed by 1 base and 4 bases, with 8 bases remaining between them. From germline, CDR1 is LGHNA and CDR2 YSLEER. The CDR3 nucleotides read TGCGCCAGCAGCCAAGTAGGAGGGTACGAGCAGTACTTC. Its translation is CASSQVGGYEQYF.

V gene TRBV27 combines with J gene TRBJ1-6; possibly TRBD1 for D (5 bases). The CDR3 runs 12 residues. Germline-derived CDR1 and CDR2 are MNHEY and SMNVEV (reference sequence). V was trimmed by 6 bases and J by 8 bases, leaving 8 bases between them. CDR3 coding DNA: TGTGCCAGCAGGGAGGGGTATTCACCCCTCCACTTT. Translation gives CASREGYSPLHF.

This clone has just one count. The chain recombines TRBV4-3 with TRBJ2-5, with 12 bases aligning to TRBD1. The CDR3 is made up of 15 amino acids. Germline CDR1 and CDR2: LGHNA and YSLEER. V lost 3 bases and J lost 3; bases outside the gene matches: 2. The CDR3 sequence is CASSHGTGGEETQYF. CDR3 sequence (DNA): TGCGCCAGCAGCCACGGGACAGGGGGCGAAGAGACCCAGTACTTC.

This clone showed up just once. V usage is TRBV7-8 and J usage is TRBJ2-7; 9 nucleotides agree with TRBD2. Germline CDR1 reads SGHVS; CDR2 reads FQNEAQ. The CDR3 loop spans 15 amino acids. V shed 7 bases and J 3 bases; nucleotides not matched to a gene: 10. In nucleotides, the CDR3 is TGTGCCAGCAACGATCAACAAGCGGGGGGCTACGAGCAGTACTTC. This translates into CASNDQQAGGYEQYF. The complete variable domain, with remaining parts taken from reference TRBV7-8 and TRBJ2-7, reads GAGVSQSPRYKVAKRGQDVALRCDPISGHVSLFWYQQALGQGPEFLTYFQNEAQLDKSGLPSDRFFAERPEGSVSTLKIQRTQQEDSAVYLCASNDQQAGGYEQYFGPGTRLTVT.

The chain employs TRBV4-3 and TRBJ2-2; 12 bases are a match to TRBD2. Germline values: CDR1 LGHNA, CDR2 YSLEER. The ends lost 0 bases at V and 3 bases at J; junction bases unmatched: 5. CDR3 length equals 18 residues. The CDR3 bases are TGCGCCAGCAGCCAAGAGCTAGCGGGAGGGCTGGACACCGGGGAGCTGTTTTTT. As protein: CASSQELAGGLDTGELFF.

The V call is TRBV2, the J call TRBJ2-7, with 8 bases aligning to TRBD1. The CDR3 loop spans 15 amino acids. The ends lost 5 bases at V and 5 bases at J; junction bases unmatched: 11. From germline, CDR1 is SNHLY and CDR2 FYNNEI. The CDR3 loop is CASSSPGQANDEQYF. CDR3 nucleotides: TGTGCCAGCAGTAGCCCGGGACAGGCGAACGACGAGCAGTACTTC.

The gene calls are TRBV19 and TRBJ2-7; the match to TRBD1 covers 7 bases. This CDR3 spans 13 amino acids. The junction had 9 bases not matched to a gene; V was cut back by 10 bases and J by 3 bases. In germline, CDR1 is LNHDA, CDR2 SQIVND (reference sequence). CDR3 sequence reads: CATAPGQNYEQYF. The CDR3, as DNA: TGTGCCACCGCCCCGGGACAGAACTACGAGCAGTACTTC. Complete variable domain (other parts from reference TRBV19 and TRBJ2-7): DGGITQSPKYLFRKEGQNVTLSCEQNLNHDAMYWYRQDPGQGLRLIYYSQIVNDFQKGDIAEGYSVSREKKESFPLTVTSAQKNPTAFYLCATAPGQNYEQYFGPGTRLTVT.

The rearrangement uses TRBV11-2 and TRBJ2-7, with 9 bases that match TRBD2. Losses at the gene ends were 5 bases for V and 6 bases for J; bases not matched to a gene: 8. This CDR3 has 14 amino acids. CDR1 and CDR2 from the germline V gene are SGHAT and FQNNGV. CDR3 protein: CASSLGTSWREQYF. The CDR3 DNA reads as TGTGCCAGCAGCCTCGGGACTAGCTGGCGCGAGCAGTACTTC. The full variable domain, completed using reference TRBV11-2 and TRBJ2-7, is EAGVAQSPRYKIIEKRQSVAFWCNPISGHATLYWYQQILGQGPKLLIQFQNNGVVDDSQLPKDRFSAERLKGVDSTLKIQPAKLEDSAVYLCASSLGTSWREQYFGPGTRLTVT.